A single sample gave rise to the 11 T cell receptor beta chains below, sequenced in a study of siplizumab effects on memory and regulatory T cells. Profiled with immunoSEQ multiplex PCR; TCRdb holds only in-frame clones, not every one. The repertoire holds 60,000 to 80,000 clones, with approximately 87% as singletons. The sequencing input was memory CD4+ T cells sorted from blood. The receptors here all came from a human donor in good health.

V and J are TRBV5-1 and TRBJ1-1; TRBD1 is a possible D gene (6 bases). Germline V gene data show CDR1 as SGHRS and CDR2 as YFSETQ. V lost 2 bases and J 0 bases, leaving 20 bases between the germline ends. This CDR3 is built from 18 residues. The CDR3 is CASSFNGHQGTMNTEAFF. DNA for the CDR3: TGCGCCAGCAGCTTCAACGGTCATCAGGGGACGATGAACACTGAAGCTTTCTTT.

This chain connects TRBV27 to TRBJ2-1; D tentatively fits TRBD1 or TRBD2 (6 bases each). V shed 6 bases and J shed 8 bases, with 11 bases lying between them. The CDR3 loop spans 12 amino acids. Germline lookup yields CDR1 MNHEY and CDR2 SMNVEV (reference sequence). This CDR3 reads CASRQRGDEQFF. In DNA, the CDR3 is TGTGCCAGCAGACAGAGGGGGGATGAGCAGTTCTTC.

This chain connects TRBV18 to TRBJ2-1; D is ambiguous. There are 14 residues in the CDR3. From germline, CDR1 is KGHSH and CDR2 LQKENI. V was clipped by 3 bases and J by 4 bases, with 10 bases between them. The CDR3 nucleotides read TGTGCCAGCTCACCTTGGGAACAGTACAATGAGCAGTTCTTC. It yields the protein CASSPWEQYNEQFF.

The rearrangement uses TRBV10-3 and TRBJ2-3; D tentatively fits TRBD1 or TRBD2 (5 bases each). Germline CDR1 reads ENHRY; CDR2 reads SYGVKD. V gave up 4 bases and J gave up 3 bases, with 8 bases separating them. This CDR3 has 13 residues. Here the CDR3 reads CAISVRETDTQYF. CDR3 in DNA: TGTGCCATCAGTGTCAGGGAGACAGATACGCAGTATTTT.

This clone was seen once. The V gene is TRBV6-5, the J gene TRBJ2-7, with TRBD1 matching 7 bases. V was pared by 4 bases and J by 3 bases, with 3 bases of the junction left unmatched. The CDR3 is 13 residues long. Germline V gives CDR1 MNHEY, CDR2 SVGAGI. In DNA, the CDR3 is TGTGCCAGCAGTTTCCGGGACAGCTACGAGCAGTACTTC. This sequence encodes CASSFRDSYEQYF.

In its sample, this clone was seen a few times. The chain employs TRBV11-2 and TRBJ2-3; 7 bases are shared with TRBD1. The CDR3 spans 15 residues. Looked up from germline, CDR1 is SGHAT and CDR2 is FQNNGV. J lost 3 bases, V lost 2 bases, and 5 bases had no gene match. CDR3 in amino acids: CASSLRQGETDTQYF. DNA for the CDR3: TGTGCCAGCAGCTTACGACAGGGTGAGACAGATACGCAGTATTTT.

V is TRBV5-1 and J is TRBJ2-2; perhaps TRBD1 as D (6 bases). The germline gives CDR1 SGHRS, CDR2 YFSETQ. V gave up 4 bases and J gave up 1 base, with 11 bases separating them. CDR3 length: 15 amino acids. CDR3 DNA sequence: TGCGCCAGCAGCCGGACAGAAATGAACACCGGGGAGCTGTTTTTT. Protein product: CASSRTEMNTGELFF. Variable domain in full (rest from reference TRBV5-1 and TRBJ2-2): KAGVTQTPRYLIKTRGQQVTLSCSPISGHRSVSWYQQTPGQGLQFLFEYFSETQRNKGNFPGRFSGRQFSNSRSEMNVSTLELGDSALYLCASSRTEMNTGELFFGEGSRLTVL.

The J gene is TRBJ1-3, the V gene TRBV7-9; unclear D gene. The V end was cut by 6 bases, the J end by 4 bases, with 7 bases between. CDR1 and CDR2 from the germline V gene are SEHNR and FQNEAQ (reference sequence). CDR3 size: 12 residues. CDR3 bases: TGTGCCAGCAGTCGGACGGGAAACACCATATATTTT. Translating it yields CASSRTGNTIYF.

The chain employs TRBV7-2 and TRBJ2-7; D is unresolved. The V end lost 8 bases, the J end lost 0 bases, and 14 bases lay between the germline ends. Germline V gene data show CDR1 as SGHTA and CDR2 as FQGNSA. The CDR3 is made up of 14 amino acids. The CDR3 DNA is TGTGCCAGCGGGCGGTACGGGTCCTCCTACGAGCAGTACTTC. It is translated as CASGRYGSSYEQYF. The entire variable domain, with the rest obtained from reference TRBV7-2 and TRBJ2-7, is as follows: GAGVSQSPSNKVTEKGKDVELRCDPISGHTALYWYRQSLGQGLEFLIYFQGNSAPDKSGLPSDRFSAERTGGSVSTLTIQRTQQEDSAVYLCASGRYGSSYEQYFGPGTRLTVT.

This clone occurred a few times. The chain uses TRBV27 and TRBJ2-2; weak D call: TRBD2 (5 bases). The V gene's germline CDR1 is MNHEY and CDR2 SMNVEV (reference sequence). V lost 2 bases and J 7 bases, leaving 8 bases between the germline ends. The CDR3 is 13 residues long. The CDR3 protein is CASSLEGFGELFF. In DNA form, the CDR3 reads TGTGCCAGCAGTTTAGAGGGTTTCGGGGAGCTGTTTTTT.

The rearrangement joins TRBV6-1 to TRBJ1-3; unclear D gene. CDR3 length equals 15 residues. Germline assignment: CDR1 MNHNS and CDR2 SASEGT. Trimming cost V 8 bases and J 0 bases, with 14 bases left between them. Written as DNA, the CDR3 is TGTGCCAGCTGTCGTCGGGCCTTCTCTGGAAACACCATATATTTT. This codes for CASCRRAFSGNTIYF.